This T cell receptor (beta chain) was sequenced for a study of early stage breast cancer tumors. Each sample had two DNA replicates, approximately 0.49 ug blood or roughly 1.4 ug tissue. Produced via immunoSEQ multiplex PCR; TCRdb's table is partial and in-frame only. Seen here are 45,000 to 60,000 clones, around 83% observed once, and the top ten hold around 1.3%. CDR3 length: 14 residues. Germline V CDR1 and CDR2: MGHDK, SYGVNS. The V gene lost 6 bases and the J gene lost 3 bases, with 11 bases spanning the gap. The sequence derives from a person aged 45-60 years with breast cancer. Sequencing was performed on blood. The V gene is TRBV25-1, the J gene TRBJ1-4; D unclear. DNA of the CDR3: TGTGCCAGCAGACCAGGCCTCCCTAATGAAAAACTGTTTTTT. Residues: CASRPGLPNEKLFF.